This T cell receptor (beta chain) comes out of a study of cytomegalovirus exposure and HLA in healthy donors. Study-level results: Whilst most TCR sequences proved rare, a subset of public TCRs occurred across many donors. Both high specificity and high sensitivity reportedly marked the classifier's diagnosis of cytomegalovirus status.

Germline lookup yields CDR1 MDHEN and CDR2 SYDVKM. V lost 6 bases to trimming and J lost 2 bases, with 8 bases between them. The CDR3 consists of 12 residues. Generated by immunoSEQ multiplex PCR, the TCRdb table keeps only in-frame clones and is missing some. The table includes 110,000 to 150,000 clones, roughly nine tenths detected once. In regard to this clone: Its target is not known.

This receptor was obtained from a woman aged 18-30 years in good health and CMV-seropositive. The gene calls are TRBV28 and TRBJ2-7; D is uncertain. Input material: PBMCs. CDR3 in DNA: TGTGCCAGCAGCCTCGGTACCTACGAGCAGTACTTC. It translates to CASSLGTYEQYF.